This paragraph covers one T cell receptor beta chain sequence. The data belong to a study of blood T cell repertoires in COVID-19. The data were produced by immunoSEQ multiplex PCR, yet TCRdb's version contains in-frame clones alone and is incomplete. Of 200,000 to 300,000 clones listed, around 87% are singletons. V was pared by 4 bases and J by 8 bases, with 6 bases of the junction left unmatched. Germline V CDR1 and CDR2: SGHDT, YYEEEE. The CDR3 spans 13 residues. The genes are TRBV5-6 and TRBJ1-2, with TRBD1 matching over 9 bases. Sequencing was performed on peripheral blood. This TCR came from a middle-aged woman who had recovered from COVID-19. CDR3 in amino acids: CASSLGQGRGYTF. CDR3 coding DNA: TGTGCCAGCAGCCTCGGACAGGGGCGAGGCTACACCTTC.